This is a list of T cell receptor beta chains from one sample in a study of cytomegalovirus exposure and HLA in healthy donors. Assay: immunoSEQ multiplex PCR; the TCRdb copy retains only in-frame clones and omits some. The sample gives about 210,000 clones, roughly 79% of which show up once; 1.5% to 2% is in the top ten. The sample taken for sequencing was PBMCs. These receptor sequences come from a male donor in good health and CMV-seronegative. CDR3s include the opening cysteine and the closing phenylalanine or tryptophan. D genes are given only for firm matches. Not all rows give a size; the values are once, few, many and, for expanded clones, a class.

j_gene,abundance,v_gene,d_gene,CDR3nt,CDR3aa
TRBJ1-2,.,TRBV10-3,TRBD1,TGTGCCATCAGTGACGCCGGGACAGGGAACTATGGCTACACCTTC,CAISDAGTGNYGYTF
TRBJ2-2,.,TRBV7-9,.,TGTGCCAGCAGCTTCGGGGTGACCGGGGAGCTGTTTTTT,CASSFGVTGELFF
TRBJ2-1,few,TRBV21-1,.,TGTGCCAGCAGGGGGCCCGGCAGCGGGAGGGCCGATGAGCAGTTCTTC,CASRGPGSGRADEQFF
TRBJ2-5,.,TRBV5-1,.,TGCGCCAGCAGCCTCGGACTTATGGAGACCCAGTACTTC,CASSLGLMETQYF
TRBJ2-7,.,TRBV5-1,TRBD1,TGCGCCAGCAACCCTCCTGAAAGGGGGCCTTACGAGCAGTACTTC,CASNPPERGPYEQYF
TRBJ2-5,.,TRBV28,.,TGTGCCAGCACATTCAGGGGTTTGGAGACCCAGTACTTC,CASTFRGLETQYF
TRBJ1-2,.,TRBV6-5,.,TGTGCCAGCAGCCCGGACAGCGATGGCTACACCTTC,CASSPDSDGYTF
TRBJ2-1,.,TRBV5-1,.,TGCGCCAGCAGCTGGAGGAACTACAATGAGCAGTTCTTC,CASSWRNYNEQFF
TRBJ1-2,.,TRBV6-5,.,TGTGCCAGCAGTTACAGAGGATCCAGGGCGGGAGGCTACACCTTC,CASSYRGSRAGGYTF
TRBJ1-1,few,TRBV4-3,TRBD1,TGCGCCAGCAGCCAAGTTAGGACAGGGGGTTGGGATTCCATGAACACTGAAGCTTTCTTT,CASSQVRTGGWDSMNTEAFF
TRBJ1-1,.,TRBV6-5,TRBD1,TGTGCCAGCAAACAGGGGTTGGCTTGGCCGGCTTTCTTT,CASKQGLAWPAFF
TRBJ2-3,.,TRBV5-1,TRBD2,TGCGCCAGCAGTCGGATAGCGGGAGTTGGGAGGACAGATACGCAGTATTTT,CASSRIAGVGRTDTQYF
TRBJ2-7,.,TRBV6-1,TRBD1,TGTGCCAGCAGGGACAGGCCTATCTACGAGCAGTACTTC,CASRDRPIYEQYF
TRBJ2-7,.,TRBV6-1,.,TGTGCCAGCAGTGATTTACAGGGATTCTACACGTACGAGCAGTACTTC,CASSDLQGFYTYEQYF
TRBJ1-4,.,TRBV9,.,TGTGCCAGCAGCGCCGGGACTCATGAAAAACTGTTTTTT,CASSAGTHEKLFF
TRBJ1-1,.,TRBV5-4,TRBD1,TGTGCCAGCAGCCCTGAGACAGGGTCGTTGATGAACACTGAAGCTTTCTTT,CASSPETGSLMNTEAFF
TRBJ2-3,.,TRBV2,.,TGTGCCAGCAGGGAGGATTGGGATACGCAGTATTTT,CASREDWDTQYF
TRBJ1-4,.,TRBV28,.,TGTGCCAGCAGTTTATTGGGGGGGGGAATTGAAAAACTGTTTTTT,CASSLLGGGIEKLFF
TRBJ1-1,.,TRBV11-2,TRBD1,TGTGCCAGCAGCTCCCTCCGGGACAGGGAAGCTGAAGCTTTCTTT,CASSSLRDREAEAFF
TRBJ2-5,.,TRBV18,TRBD1,TGTGCCAGCTCACCCTTACGGACAGGGGGCTCCCAAGAGACCCAGTACTTC,CASSPLRTGGSQETQYF
TRBJ1-1,.,TRBV29-1,.,TGCAGCGCGGCGGGACGGCTGAACACTGAAGCTTTCTTT,CSAAGRLNTEAFF
TRBJ2-5,.,TRBV29-1,TRBD2,TGCAGCGTTGCTGAGGGGCGGGAGGAGACCCAGTACTTC,CSVAEGREETQYF
TRBJ1-2,once,TRBV30,.,TGTGCCTGGGTTCAGGGGCTTGGCTACACCTTC,CAWVQGLGYTF
TRBJ1-2,.,TRBV5-5,TRBD1,TGTGCCAGCAGCTTGTTAACCAGACAGGGGTCCTATGGCTACACCTTC,CASSLLTRQGSYGYTF
TRBJ2-7,.,TRBV7-6,TRBD2,TGTGCCAGCAGCTTCGGACTAGCGGGGGAACTCTCCTACGAGCAGTACTTC,CASSFGLAGELSYEQYF
TRBJ1-5,.,TRBV7-2,TRBD1,TGTGCCAGCAGCTTCGGACAGGGGCGTAATCAGCCCCAGCATTTT,CASSFGQGRNQPQHF
TRBJ2-5,.,TRBV5-1,.,TGCGCCAGCAGCTCGGGACATCCTCAAGAGACCCAGTACTTC,CASSSGHPQETQYF